The rows below give T cell receptor beta chains drawn from one sample of a study of cytomegalovirus exposure and HLA in healthy donors. Clones were sequenced by immunoSEQ multiplex PCR, and TCRdb holds only the in-frame ones, with some missing. The sample consists of under 60,000 clones, around 90% of them appearing once. Sequences were obtained from PBMCs. The receptors derive from a woman in her 30s in good health and CMV-seronegative. Both conserved end residues are part of each CDR3. D genes are given only for firm matches. Rows may omit the clone size; those that give it use once, few, many or a size class.

TGCAGCGTGGCTACCGGGAGGACGAAAGGTGATGGGGAGCTGTTTTTT	CSVATGRTKGDGELFF	TRBD2	.	TRBV29-1	TRBJ2-2
TGTGCCACCAGCAGAGAGGGGAGTCAGCCCCAGCATTTT	CATSREGSQPQHF	.	once	TRBV15	TRBJ1-5
TGTGCCAGCTCACCAAGCAGGGGCGACGGCAATCAGCCCCAGCATTTT	CASSPSRGDGNQPQHF	.	.	TRBV18	TRBJ1-5
TGTGCCAGCAGTTTGGGAGGAGGGAGTGAGCAGTACTTC	CASSLGGGSEQYF	.	.	TRBV27	TRBJ2-7
TGCGCCAGCAGCCTCCGACTAGCGGCGTACAATGAGCAGTTCTTC	CASSLRLAAYNEQFF	TRBD2	once	TRBV4-1	TRBJ2-1
TGTGCCAGCAGCGTAACAGGGTCTATAAATGAGCAGTTCTTC	CASSVTGSINEQFF	.	.	TRBV9	TRBJ2-1
TGTGCCAGCAGCCCCACATGGGGAGGGAACCTCTACGAGCAGTACTTC	CASSPTWGGNLYEQYF	TRBD2	.	TRBV16	TRBJ2-7
TGTGCCGGGGGGCTTAGCGGGAGTTGGGATGAGCAGTTCTTC	CAGGLSGSWDEQFF	TRBD2	few	TRBV2	TRBJ2-1
TGTGCCAGTAAGAAACCCCTGGGGGGGAGTACTGAAGCTTTCTTT	CASKKPLGGSTEAFF	.	.	TRBV28	TRBJ1-1
TGTGCCAGCAGCGAGAGGACAGGGGGCAGGGAGACCCAGTACTTC	CASSERTGGRETQYF	TRBD1	once	TRBV9	TRBJ2-5
TGTGCCAGCAGCTTAGGTAGCTATCAGCCCCAGCATTTT	CASSLGSYQPQHF	.	.	TRBV7-6	TRBJ1-5
TGTGCCAGCAGTTTAGGCCGGGGAGAAGCTTTCTTT	CASSLGRGEAFF	.	.	TRBV27	TRBJ1-1
TGTGCCAGCAGTACCCTCACTAGCGGGTCCTACGAGCAGTACTTC	CASSTLTSGSYEQYF	TRBD2	.	TRBV27	TRBJ2-7
TGCGCCAGCAGCTCGAAACAGGCGACGAACACTGAAGCTTTCTTT	CASSSKQATNTEAFF	.	.	TRBV5-1	TRBJ1-1
TGTGCCAGCAGTTCCACACTACAGGGGAACCAGCCCCAGCATTTT	CASSSTLQGNQPQHF	TRBD1	.	TRBV6-5	TRBJ1-5
TGCAGCGTTGAGGGGAGATCTCCCACAGATACGCAGTATTTT	CSVEGRSPTDTQYF	.	.	TRBV29-1	TRBJ2-3
TGTGCCAGCAGTTCGACAGGGAGAGAACAAGAGACCCAGTACTTC	CASSSTGREQETQYF	TRBD1	.	TRBV28	TRBJ2-5
TGTGCCAGCAGTTTCGGGGGATGGCGGCCCCCCTACGAGCAGTACTTC	CASSFGGWRPPYEQYF	.	.	TRBV27	TRBJ2-7
TGCGCCAGCAGTGATGTCAGGGGGAATGAGCAGTTCTTC	CASSDVRGNEQFF	TRBD1	once	TRBV10-1	TRBJ2-1
TGTGCCAGCAGTCCCAGCGGGGTGGGCTACAATGAGCAGTTCTTC	CASSPSGVGYNEQFF	TRBD2	few	TRBV28	TRBJ2-1
TGTGCCAGCACCCTGGAGGGGGGGGCTGAGAACACTGAAGCTTTCTTT	CASTLEGGAENTEAFF	.	.	TRBV28	TRBJ1-1
TGTGCCAGCAGCCCGTCGTTCTACGAGCAGTACTTC	CASSPSFYEQYF	.	.	TRBV28	TRBJ2-7
TGTGCCAGCAGCTCGCCCTCTAGCGGGAGCTCCTACGAGCAGTACTTC	CASSSPSSGSSYEQYF	TRBD2	.	TRBV13	TRBJ2-7
TGTGCCAGCAGTTTTCTAGCGGGTGTGAATGAGCAGTTCTTC	CASSFLAGVNEQFF	TRBD2	.	TRBV27	TRBJ2-1
TGTGCCAGCAGTCCCCGGTTGATGAACACTGAAGCTTTCTTT	CASSPRLMNTEAFF	.	.	TRBV27	TRBJ1-1
TGTGCCAGCAGCGTCACCGGGACAAACTTCTACGAGCAGTACTTC	CASSVTGTNFYEQYF	.	.	TRBV9	TRBJ2-7
TGCGCCAGCAGCTACGGGACTAGCGGTAACAATGAACAGTTCTTC	CASSYGTSGNNEQFF	TRBD2	.	TRBV11-3	TRBJ2-1
TGTGCCAGCAGCCCCGGGGGACAGGTCGAAAAACTGTTTTTT	CASSPGGQVEKLFF	TRBD1	.	TRBV5-5	TRBJ1-4
TGTGCCAGCAGCTACCGGGACAGGGATAGTGGGCAGTACTTC	CASSYRDRDSGQYF	TRBD1	.	TRBV5-8	TRBJ2-7
TGTGCCAGCAGCCGCGGACTAGCGGGCAGCACAGATACGCAGTATTTT	CASSRGLAGSTDTQYF	TRBD2	few	TRBV4-2	TRBJ2-3
TGTGCCAGCAGTTTGAGGGACAGGGGGCGCGGCTACACCTTC	CASSLRDRGRGYTF	TRBD1	.	TRBV28	TRBJ1-2
TGTGCCAGCAGCCCGTCTGGAGGGGAGCATGGCTACACCTTC	CASSPSGGEHGYTF	.	many	TRBV6-5	TRBJ1-2
TGTGCCAGTAGTTGGGGGGACGTTACGTCTGAAGCTTTCTTT	CASSWGDVTSEAFF	.	.	TRBV19	TRBJ1-1
TGTGCCAGCAGCTTCCGGGAACTCCAAGAGACCCAGTACTTC	CASSFRELQETQYF	.	.	TRBV7-6	TRBJ2-5
TGTGCCCACGGAACCGGGACAGGAACTGGAGCCGGGGAGCTGTTTTTT	CAHGTGTGTGAGELFF	TRBD1	.	TRBV7-9	TRBJ2-2
TGTGCCGCTGGTCGGACAGAAAAGTACTATGGCTACACCTTC	CAAGRTEKYYGYTF	.	.	TRBV2	TRBJ1-2
TGTGCCAGCAGTGGGTCGGCTAGCGGGAGGGCCATCTACGAGCAGTACTTC	CASSGSASGRAIYEQYF	TRBD2	.	TRBV28	TRBJ2-7
TGTGCCAGTAGTATGGGGACAGGGTATGGCTACACCTTC	CASSMGTGYGYTF	TRBD1	.	TRBV19	TRBJ1-2
TGTGCCAGCAGCTTCACTCCGGGACTAGCGGGAGGAGAGCAGTACTTC	CASSFTPGLAGGEQYF	TRBD2	.	TRBV7-2	TRBJ2-7
TGTGCCAGCAGTTTACAGGGGAGGGGGGAAAAACTGTTTTTT	CASSLQGRGEKLFF	.	.	TRBV28	TRBJ1-4
TGTGCCAGCAGTAGGGGACAGATTGGAAACATTCAGTACTTC	CASSRGQIGNIQYF	TRBD1	.	TRBV28	TRBJ2-4
TGTGCCAGCGCCCCCCCTATCGCGGGAGGGCCCTACGAGCAGTACTTC	CASAPPIAGGPYEQYF	TRBD2	.	TRBV9	TRBJ2-7
TGTGCCAGCAGCTTAGCAGCGCGGGCTAGCGGGAGTCGGTACAATGAGCAGTTCTTC	CASSLAARASGSRYNEQFF	TRBD2	.	TRBV7-2	TRBJ2-1
TGTGCCAGCAGCTTCTCCGAGGAAGGGCAGTTCTTC	CASSFSEEGQFF	.	.	TRBV7-9	TRBJ2-1
TGCGCCAGCACCCCCACGGGACACAAGAACACCGGGGAGCTGTTTTTT	CASTPTGHKNTGELFF	.	.	TRBV5-1	TRBJ2-2
TGTGCCAGCGAGCCCCCGGGACAGGGGGTCGACACCGGGGAGCTGTTTTTT	CASEPPGQGVDTGELFF	TRBD1	.	TRBV28	TRBJ2-2
TGTGCCAGCAGCCCCCCTAGCGGGGAAGAGACCCAGTACTTC	CASSPPSGEETQYF	TRBD2	.	TRBV28	TRBJ2-5
TGTGCCAGCAGCTCCATAGCCCGGGACTCCGTCTACGAGCAGTACTTC	CASSSIARDSVYEQYF	.	.	TRBV11-2	TRBJ2-7
TGTGCCAGCAGCTTAGCACTAGCGGGAGTGGGGGAGCAGTACTTC	CASSLALAGVGEQYF	TRBD2	.	TRBV7-8	TRBJ2-7
TGTGCCAGCAGTTTAGGTGGCGGGAGGGATACGCAGTATTTT	CASSLGGGRDTQYF	TRBD2	.	TRBV27	TRBJ2-3
TGTGCCAGCAGACCGGGGACAGCGGGAGGCCGGGAGCTGTTTTTT	CASRPGTAGGRELFF	TRBD2	.	TRBV7-2	TRBJ2-2
TGTGCCAGCAGCCAAGTTGCGGGACAGGATGAAAAACTGTTTTTT	CASSQVAGQDEKLFF	TRBD1	.	TRBV14	TRBJ1-4
TGCGCCAGCAGGAGTTACGGGAATCCAACAGATACGCAGTATTTT	CASRSYGNPTDTQYF	.	.	TRBV5-1	TRBJ2-3
TGTGCCAGCAGTTACACCGCGGGGGCGGCAAACACCATATATTTT	CASSYTAGAANTIYF	.	.	TRBV5-4	TRBJ1-3